Each of the 5 T cell receptor beta chains below was sequenced from the same sample in a study of T cell responses to AZD1222 COVID-19 vaccine. This table comes from immunoSEQ multiplex PCR, and its TCRdb copy is limited to in-frame clones, with some not included. The sample records 150,000 or so clones, 70% to 90% being singletons. The material sequenced was peripheral blood, taken on day 0 of MenACWY control vaccination. These receptors originate from an adult in good health.

This sequence joins TRBV28 and TRBJ1-1, with a possible D match to TRBD1 (6 bases). The germline V and J ends were trimmed by 6 bases and 4 bases, with 12 bases remaining between them. CDR1 and CDR2 (germline): MDHEN, SYDVKM. This CDR3 spans 13 amino acids. CDR3 loop: CASSLGGFTEAFF. The CDR3, as DNA: TGTGCCAGCAGCCTAGGGGGGTTCACTGAAGCTTTCTTT. The full variable domain, completed using reference TRBV28 and TRBJ1-1, is DVKVTQSSRYLVKRTGEKVFLECVQDMDHENMFWYRQDPGLGLRLIYFSYDVKMKEKGDIPEGYSVSREKKERFSLILESASTNQTSMYLCASSLGGFTEAFFGQGTRLTVV.

The gene calls are TRBV5-6 and TRBJ2-7; D possibly corresponds to TRBD2 (5 bases). Germline lookup yields CDR1 SGHDT and CDR2 YYEEEE. Trimming pared 2 bases from V and 6 bases from J, leaving 9 bases between. The CDR3 runs 12 residues. The CDR3 region is CASSFGVSEQYF. The CDR3 DNA follows: TGTGCCAGCAGCTTCGGGGTTTCCGAGCAGTACTTC.

The chain has TRBV14 and TRBJ1-1, with D perhaps TRBD1 (6 bases). Trimming pared 6 bases from V and 1 base from J, leaving 12 bases between. CDR3 size: 14 residues. The germline gives CDR1 SGHDN, CDR2 FVKESK. CDR3 sequence: CASRGTGPNTEAFF. In nucleotides, the CDR3 is TGTGCCAGCAGGGGAACAGGGCCGAACACTGAAGCTTTCTTT.

This clone has only one observation. The V gene is TRBV29-1, the J gene TRBJ1-5, with D unclear. Trimming cost V 6 bases and J 3 bases, with 9 bases left between them. CDR3 length: 12 amino acids. Germline V CDR1 and CDR2: SQVTM, ANQGSEA. The DNA for the CDR3 is TGCAGCGTGGGTAGCTCCAATCAGCCCCAGCATTTT. Protein product: CSVGSSNQPQHF.

This clone was seen a single time. The rearrangement joins TRBV2 to TRBJ2-7; a possible D gene is TRBD2 (6 bases). Per the germline V gene, CDR1 is SNHLY and CDR2 is FYNNEI. V was pared by 7 bases and J by 4 bases, with 11 bases between. This CDR3 spans 12 amino acids. CDR3 DNA: TGTGCCAGCAAGAGCGGGCAGTACGAGCAGTACTTC. Amino acid sequence: CASKSGQYEQYF.